A selection of T cell receptor beta chains follows, all from one sample in a study of control samples from healthy donors and cancer patients. Method: immunoSEQ multiplex PCR; TCRdb's copy keeps in-frame clones and lacks some. The sample has some 140,000 clones, approximately 90% seen once. The sequenced sample was blood. These receptors were collected from a woman aged 25 to 39 in good health. CDR3s include the opening cysteine and the closing phenylalanine or tryptophan. The D gene is left open where the match is weak. Part of the rows lack a size; the others show once, few, many or a class for expanded clones.

TRBV6-5,TRBJ1-6,once,13,.,TGTGCCAGCAGTCTAGGGGTTGATTCACCCCTCCACTTT,CASSLGVDSPLHF
TRBV12-3/TRBV12-4,TRBJ1-5,.,13,.,TGTGCCAGCAGTTTACTGGGGACTCGGGCCCAGCATTTT,CASSLLGTRAQHF
TRBV30,TRBJ1-5,.,14,.,TGTGCCTGGAGTGGGGGGGGCTCCGATCAGCCCCAGCATTTT,CAWSGGGSDQPQHF
TRBV5-1,TRBJ2-5,once,13,.,TGCGCCAGCAGCTTTAGGGGAGAGGAGACCCAGTACTTC,CASSFRGEETQYF
TRBV7-2,TRBJ2-3,.,15,.,TGTGCCAGCAGCTTAGCGGGTAGGGGCATGAATACGCAGTATTTT,CASSLAGRGMNTQYF
TRBV7-3,TRBJ2-1,.,15,.,TGTGCCAGCAGCTTTGGGCGGGCGGCATACAATGAGCAGTTCTTC,CASSFGRAAYNEQFF
TRBV11-3,TRBJ2-1,.,15,TRBD2,TGTGCCAGCAGCTTTGCTAGCGGAAAAAACAATGAGCAGTTCTTC,CASSFASGKNNEQFF
TRBV5-5,TRBJ2-7,.,14,TRBD1,TGTGCCAGCAGCTTGGGGGGACAGGGGAGGGAGCAGTACTTC,CASSLGGQGREQYF
TRBV5-1,TRBJ2-1,.,15,.,TGCGCCAGCAGCTTGGACGGAGTGGGGTACAATGAGCAGTTCTTC,CASSLDGVGYNEQFF
TRBV12-3/TRBV12-4,TRBJ1-1,.,11,.,TGTGCCAGCACCTCAAGAACTGAAGCTTTCTTT,CASTSRTEAFF
TRBV18,TRBJ2-3,.,16,TRBD2,TGTGCCAGCTCACCCCCGACTAGCGCGAGCACAGATACGCAGTATTTT,CASSPPTSASTDTQYF
TRBV7-2,TRBJ2-3,.,12,.,TGTGCCAGCAGCTACTCCACAGATACGCAGTATTTT,CASSYSTDTQYF
TRBV7-3,TRBJ2-1,.,15,.,TGTGCCAGCAGCCCCGGGGGTAGCGCCTACAATGAGCAGTTCTTC,CASSPGGSAYNEQFF
TRBV2,TRBJ1-3,.,15,.,TGTGCCAGCAGAGGAGGGCAGCCCTCTGGAAACACCATATATTTT,CASRGGQPSGNTIYF
TRBV7-6,TRBJ2-3,.,14,.,TGTGCCAGCAGCTGGGGCGCTCACACAGATACGCAGTATTTT,CASSWGAHTDTQYF
TRBV4-2,TRBJ2-3,.,16,.,TGTGCCAGCAGCCAGGTGGGGTCCAGGGGAACAGATACGCAGTATTTT,CASSQVGSRGTDTQYF
TRBV7-9,TRBJ1-5,.,14,TRBD1,TGTGCCAGCAGCACCGACAGGGGAAATCAGCCCCAGCATTTT,CASSTDRGNQPQHF
TRBV6-1,TRBJ1-2,.,14,.,TGTGCCAGCAGTGAAAATTGGGACGGTTATGGCTACACCTTC,CASSENWDGYGYTF
TRBV2,TRBJ2-1,.,13,TRBD1,TGTGCCGACCGGACAGGGCTTAACAATGAGCAGTTCTTC,CADRTGLNNEQFF
TRBV7-7,TRBJ2-5,.,14,.,TGTGCTAGCAGCTTGAGCAGGGCGGGAGAGACCCAGTACTTC,CASSLSRAGETQYF
TRBV19,TRBJ2-1,.,15,TRBD2,TGTGCCAGCATGGGGGGGAGGGCCTCAAGCAATGAGCAGTTCTTC,CASMGGRASSNEQFF
TRBV27,TRBJ1-6,.,15,.,TGTGCCAGCAGTCCCGGGACGGAATATAATTCACCCCTCCACTTT,CASSPGTEYNSPLHF
TRBV6-5,TRBJ1-3,.,14,.,TGTGCCAGCAGGTCCGGGGGCTCTGGAAACACCATATATTTT,CASRSGGSGNTIYF
TRBV7-9,TRBJ2-3,.,14,TRBD2,TGTGCCAGCAGCCCCCTAGCGGAGGGAGATACGCAGTATTTT,CASSPLAEGDTQYF
TRBV2,TRBJ1-1,.,13,.,TGTGCCAGCAGTGACGGGGGAAAGACTGAAGCTTTCTTT,CASSDGGKTEAFF
TRBV19,TRBJ1-1,once,12,.,TGTGCCAGTAGTCCTCCCTGGGGGTATTCTTTCTTT,CASSPPWGYSFF
TRBV5-6,TRBJ1-4,.,15,.,TGTGCCAGCAGCGTATACAGGCCCGGGAATGAAAAACTGTTTTTT,CASSVYRPGNEKLFF
TRBV3-1/TRBV3-2,TRBJ1-3,.,15,.,TGTGCCAGCAGCCTTCCCGGGGGCAATGGGGCCACCATATATTTT,CASSLPGGNGATIYF
TRBV2,TRBJ1-5,.,12,.,TGTGCCAGCAGTCAGGGAGGTCAGCCCCAGCATTTT,CASSQGGQPQHF
TRBV6-5,TRBJ1-1,.,11,.,TGTGCCAGCTGGGGGTTCACTGAAGCTTTCTTT,CASWGFTEAFF
TRBV10-3,TRBJ2-2,.,15,.,TGTGCCATCAGTGAGTCGGGCAGGGGAACCGGGGAGCTGTTTTTT,CAISESGRGTGELFF
TRBV25-1,TRBJ1-4,once,14,.,TGTGCCAGCAGTCCCCCCTGGGGAGCTGAAAAACTGTTTTTT,CASSPPWGAEKLFF
TRBV9,TRBJ1-1,.,16,.,TGTGCCAGCAGCGTAGCGCCAGGGAGGGGAAACACTGAAGCTTTCTTT,CASSVAPGRGNTEAFF
TRBV9,TRBJ2-3,once,14,TRBD2,TGTGCCAGCAGAGTACTAGCGAGCACAGATACGCAGTATTTT,CASRVLASTDTQYF
TRBV24-1,TRBJ1-2,.,14,.,TGTGCCACCCAGGGCCGGATCTGGGACTATGGCTACACCTTC,CATQGRIWDYGYTF
TRBV6-6,TRBJ2-3,once,15,.,TGTGCCAGCAGTCTCCTCCGTGGGGGGACAGATACGCAGTATTTT,CASSLLRGGTDTQYF
TRBV5-4,TRBJ2-7,few,15,.,TGTGCCAGCAGCTTGCAGGGGTCCCCCTCCTACGAGCAGTACTTC,CASSLQGSPSYEQYF
TRBV7-7,TRBJ2-2,.,19,TRBD1,TGTGCCAGCAGCTTAGACGCCCGGGACAGGGGGCTTCACACCGGGGAGCTGTTTTTT,CASSLDARDRGLHTGELFF
TRBV7-8,TRBJ2-1,.,15,TRBD2,TGTGCCAGCAGTTGGGGTGTCAGCGGGAGCGATGAGCAGTTCTTC,CASSWGVSGSDEQFF
TRBV6-1,TRBJ1-2,.,15,.,TGTGCCAGCAGTGAAGCTTCCCCAGGGATTGGCGGCTACACCTTC,CASSEASPGIGGYTF
TRBV12-3/TRBV12-4,TRBJ2-2,once,13,.,TGTGCCAGCAGTTTAGGGTCGGCCGGGGAGCTGTTTTTT,CASSLGSAGELFF
TRBV3-1/TRBV3-2,TRBJ2-7,.,15,TRBD2,TGTGCCAGCAGCCAAGCGGGAGGGCTCTCCTACGAGCAGTACTTC,CASSQAGGLSYEQYF
TRBV28,TRBJ1-2,.,15,TRBD1,TGTGCCAGCAGTACGTCCGGGACAGGGGGATATGGCTACACCTTC,CASSTSGTGGYGYTF
TRBV2,TRBJ1-2,.,14,.,TGTGCCAGCAGGAGCCCGGGGGCGCGGTGGGGCTACACCTTC,CASRSPGARWGYTF
TRBV2,TRBJ2-7,.,15,.,TGTGCCAGCAGTGAAGGGCTCCTCAGCTCCTACGAGCAGTACTTC,CASSEGLLSSYEQYF
TRBV2,TRBJ2-2,.,14,.,TGTGCCAGCAGTGTGGGATTGTGGACCGGGGAGCTGTTTTTT,CASSVGLWTGELFF
TRBV5-4,TRBJ2-5,.,16,.,TGTGCCAGCAGCAAGGCGGGACTCACCCCGGAGGAGACCCAGTACTTC,CASSKAGLTPEETQYF
TRBV12-5,TRBJ1-1,.,15,.,TGTGCTAGTGGTCTAAACGGACCCGGAAGGACTGAAGCTTTCTTT,CASGLNGPGRTEAFF
TRBV5-1,TRBJ1-5,.,13,.,TGCGCCAGCAGCTCCGGAAGGGATCAGCCCCAGCATTTT,CASSSGRDQPQHF
TRBV24-1,TRBJ2-5,.,18,TRBD2,TGTGCCACCAGTGACCCCAGGACTAGCGGAGGGAACCAAGAGACCCAGTACTTC,CATSDPRTSGGNQETQYF
TRBV11-2,TRBJ2-4,.,18,.,TGTGCCAGCAGCTTAGGTCGTCCCTATCTGTCGGGATGGTACATTCAGTACTTC,CASSLGRPYLSGWYIQYF
TRBV6-5,TRBJ2-3,.,16,TRBD2,TGTGCCAGCAGTTACGGGAGGGCTACTAGCACAGATACGCAGTATTTT,CASSYGRATSTDTQYF
TRBV9,TRBJ2-1,.,14,TRBD1,TGTGCCAGCAGCGGGGGACAGGGTCACAATGAGCAGTTCTTC,CASSGGQGHNEQFF
TRBV19,TRBJ1-2,.,16,.,TGTGCCAGTAGTATTCTGGACGGAGATTTTCCTGATGGCTACACCTTC,CASSILDGDFPDGYTF
TRBV11-2,TRBJ1-4,.,16,.,TGTGCCAGCAGCTCACTCCCGGGTAGAGGCGGTGAAAAACTGTTTTTT,CASSSLPGRGGEKLFF
TRBV6-6,TRBJ1-4,.,15,.,TGTGCCAGCAGTTACAGGGCCAGGGCTGATGAAAAACTGTTTTTT,CASSYRARADEKLFF